This T cell receptor beta chain originates from a study of shared clonotypes between healthy human individuals. This clone occurred once. TCRdb's table, derived via immunoSEQ multiplex PCR, lists solely in-frame clones and lacks some. Among approximately 1,000,000 clones listed, 70% to 80% were seen once. Trimming pared 3 bases from V and 7 bases from J, leaving 13 bases between. CDR1 is LNHDA and CDR2 is SQIVND in the germline V gene (reference sequence). The CDR3 extends over 14 amino acids. The clonotype was recovered from a man younger than 30 in good health. Some clones in this sample may be carry-over from other donors' samples. Material: memory CD4+ T cells from PBMCs. Subset specified: CD45RA-negative fraction. The V call is TRBV19, the J call TRBJ2-4, with a weak D call TRBD2 (6 bases). In DNA form, the CDR3 reads TGTGCCAGTAGTATTGGAGGGGCTGAGAACATTCAGTACTTC. It specifies CASSIGGAENIQYF.